The rows below give T cell receptor beta chains drawn from one sample of a study of cytomegalovirus exposure and HLA in healthy donors. Sequencing used immunoSEQ multiplex PCR; TCRdb keeps in-frame clones, though not all of them. The table lists 150,000 to 200,000 clones, around 84% of them singletons. Sequenced sample: PBMCs. Receptors originate from a middle-aged woman in good health and CMV-seronegative. Both conserved end residues are part of each CDR3. A D gene is named only where the DNA matches it firmly. Not all rows give a size; the values are once, few, many and, for expanded clones, a class.

TRBJ1-3 | - | - | TRBV10-2 | TGCGCCAGCACCGTTCTGGGGGGAGGTGGAAACACCATATATTTT | CASTVLGGGGNTIYF
TRBJ2-6 | - | - | TRBV4-1 | TGCGCCAGCAGCCAGGTATATAAGACAGATACCCAATCTGGGGCCAACGTCCTGACTTTC | CASSQVYKTDTQSGANVLTF
TRBJ2-1 | - | - | TRBV27 | TGTGCCAGCAGTCTTGGACGGGTGACGGGGTACAATGAGCAGTTCTTC | CASSLGRVTGYNEQFF
TRBJ2-6 | - | - | TRBV27 | TGTGCCAGCAGTTTTAGTTCTGGGGCCAACGTCCTGACTTTC | CASSFSSGANVLTF
TRBJ2-7 | - | TRBD2 | TRBV7-2 | TGTGCCAGCAGCTTAGCGAAGCGGGGGGGCCTATTCGAGCAGTACTTC | CASSLAKRGGLFEQYF
TRBJ2-7 | - | - | TRBV5-1 | TGCGCCAGCAGCCGCCTCCCTGCAGGGGTCTACGAGCAGTACTTC | CASSRLPAGVYEQYF
TRBJ1-6 | - | - | TRBV2 | TGTGCCAGCAGTGGCAGGGGCAGTCCGTCTGTTTCACCCCTCCACTTT | CASSGRGSPSVSPLHF
TRBJ2-5 | once | TRBD2 | TRBV7-8 | TGTGCCAGCAGCTTAAATGTAAGACTAGCGGAGACCCAGTACTTC | CASSLNVRLAETQYF
TRBJ2-7 | - | - | TRBV28 | TGTGCCAGCAGTCCACGGTCCGCGGACGAGCAGTACTTC | CASSPRSADEQYF
TRBJ1-2 | - | - | TRBV19 | TGTGCCAGTAGTATAGAGAGCCAGGGCTGGAACTATGGCTACACCTTC | CASSIESQGWNYGYTF
TRBJ1-5 | - | - | TRBV15 | TGTGCCACCAGCAGAGAGGGTAGCCGCAATCAGCCCCAGCATTTT | CATSREGSRNQPQHF
TRBJ2-1 | - | TRBD2 | TRBV2 | TGTGCCAGCAGTGATGTAGCGGGGGACAATGAGCAGTTCTTC | CASSDVAGDNEQFF
TRBJ2-3 | - | TRBD2 | TRBV7-4 | TGTGCCAGCAGCTCCCGGGGTGTTGGGACTAGCGGGGGCCACACAGATACGCAGTATTTT | CASSSRGVGTSGGHTDTQYF
TRBJ1-1 | few | - | TRBV2 | TGTGCCAGCAGTGAAAATATGGCGACACACACTGAAGCTTTCTTT | CASSENMATHTEAFF
TRBJ2-1 | - | - | TRBV5-6 | TGTGCCAGCAGCTCCCCCCTATTGGCGGATTGGCAGTTCTTC | CASSSPLLADWQFF
TRBJ2-4 | - | - | TRBV13 | TGTGCCAGCAGCCAGGGACTGCGGAAAAACATTCAGTACTTC | CASSQGLRKNIQYF
TRBJ2-2 | - | TRBD1 | TRBV10-3 | TGTGCCATCAGGGGACAGCTCGCGAACACCGGGGAGCTGTTTTTT | CAIRGQLANTGELFF
TRBJ2-7 | - | - | TRBV28 | TGTGCCAGCGGACAGGGAGGGACCTACGAGCAGTACTTC | CASGQGGTYEQYF
TRBJ2-1 | few | - | TRBV6-6 | TGTGCCAGCTCATCGCAGACCCAGGGAAATGAGCAGTTCTTC | CASSSQTQGNEQFF
TRBJ1-4 | - | - | TRBV18 | TGTGCCAGCTCAAGAGGGTCACTTGGGACTAATGAAAAACTGTTTTTT | CASSRGSLGTNEKLFF
TRBJ1-6 | - | - | TRBV25-1 | TGTGCCAGCGCGGGGCTATTGGATTCACCCCTCCACTTT | CASAGLLDSPLHF
TRBJ1-2 | - | TRBD1 | TRBV29-1 | TGCAGCGTTGAAGAAAGGACAGGGCGTCTCTATGGCTACACCTTC | CSVEERTGRLYGYTF
TRBJ1-1 | - | TRBD1 | TRBV10-3 | TGTGCCATCAGTGAGGTGAACAGGGGCTCGCCTGAAGCTTTCTTT | CAISEVNRGSPEAFF
TRBJ2-7 | - | TRBD1 | TRBV14 | TGTGCCAGCAGCTCAGCGACAGGGGACGACGCCTACGAGCAGTACTTC | CASSSATGDDAYEQYF
TRBJ1-1 | - | TRBD1 | TRBV6-5 | TGTGCCAGCAGTTCCCTGAGGGCAGGGGGCACTGAAGCTTTCTTT | CASSSLRAGGTEAFF
TRBJ2-5 | - | - | TRBV14 | TGTGCCAGCAGCCAAGGTGTAGTCAGGAAAGAGACCCAGTACTTC | CASSQGVVRKETQYF
TRBJ2-2 | - | - | TRBV6-5 | TGTGCCAGCACGCGGCCTGATTCCGGGGAGCTGTTTTTT | CASTRPDSGELFF
TRBJ1-2 | - | - | TRBV6-5 | TGTGCCAGCAGTTACAGAGGCGGCGGCTACACCTTC | CASSYRGGGYTF
TRBJ2-7 | - | - | TRBV21-1 | TGTGCCAGCAGCAAAGAAGGTGGTACAGGGAGGGACGAGCAGTACTTC | CASSKEGGTGRDEQYF
TRBJ2-3 | - | TRBD1 | TRBV5-1 | TGCGCCAGCAGCCTACTCGGACAGGGTGGGCTAGATACGCAGTATTTT | CASSLLGQGGLDTQYF
TRBJ1-1 | - | - | TRBV6-5 | TGTGCCAGCAGTTACTACGGACAGTCAGGGCGTGAAGCTTTCTTT | CASSYYGQSGREAFF
TRBJ2-7 | - | TRBD1 | TRBV5-8 | TGTGCCAGCAGCTTGCGTGACAGGGGGACCTACGAGCAGTACTTC | CASSLRDRGTYEQYF
TRBJ1-2 | - | - | TRBV5-1 | TGCGCCAGCAGCTCACAGGGTAACTATGGCTACACCTTC | CASSSQGNYGYTF
TRBJ2-3 | - | TRBD2 | TRBV2 | TGTGCCAGCAGTGAACTAGCGGGGCTCACAGATACGCAGTATTTT | CASSELAGLTDTQYF
TRBJ1-1 | few | TRBD1 | TRBV5-1 | TGCGCCAGCAGTTGGGGACAGGTCGGCACTGAAGCTTTCTTT | CASSWGQVGTEAFF
TRBJ2-5 | - | - | TRBV14 | TGTGCCAGCAGCCAAGATACAGGGCGTACGATACAAGAGACCCAGTACTTC | CASSQDTGRTIQETQYF